Shown below are 6 T cell receptor beta chains from a single sample sequenced in a study of blood T cell repertoires in COVID-19. The protocol was immunoSEQ multiplex PCR, while the TCRdb copy is restricted to in-frame clones and leaves out a portion. The sample has a few hundred thousand clones, around 83% seen once; the top ten hold approximately 5%. The specimen sequenced was PBMCs or T cells enriched from blood (not recorded which). The source of these receptors is a woman aged 45-65 years who had recovered from COVID-19.

J is TRBJ1-4 and V is TRBV15; D is possibly TRBD1 (5 bases). V dropped 5 bases and J dropped 5 bases, with 12 bases sitting between them. This CDR3 contains 14 residues. Germline loops: CDR1 LNHNV, CDR2 YYDKDF (reference sequence). The chain's CDR3 is CATSPRQSNEKLFF. The DNA for the CDR3 is TGTGCCACCAGCCCCCGACAGAGCAATGAAAAACTGTTTTTT.

With regard to this clone: Other DNA sequences in this sample translate to the same CDR3. The chain combines TRBV10-2 with TRBJ1-6, with D hard to call. This CDR3 contains 13 residues. V was trimmed by 8 bases and J by 4 bases, leaving 9 bases between them. Looked up from germline, CDR1 is WSHSY and CDR2 is SAAADI. CDR3 nucleotide sequence: TGCGCCAGCCTCCCGGGTTATAATTCACCCCTCCACTTT. The encoded protein is CASLPGYNSPLHF.

The rearrangement links TRBV3-1 (or the pseudogene TRBV3-2) to TRBJ2-5; D remains unclear. The CDR3 has 19 amino acids. V was trimmed by 3 bases and J by 5 bases, leaving 28 bases between them. Germline-derived CDR1 and CDR2 are LGHDT and YNNKEL (reference sequence). The CDR3 here is CASSHPLNRGPSAKETQYF. The DNA for the CDR3 is TGTGCCAGCAGCCACCCCCTAAACCGAGGCCCCTCCGCCAAGGAGACCCAGTACTTC.

The chain is built from TRBV3-1 (or the pseudogene TRBV3-2) and TRBJ1-3; D ambiguous. V lost 2 bases to trimming and J lost 4 bases, with 21 bases between them. The CDR3 loop spans 18 amino acids. The germline V gene encodes CDR1 LGHDT and CDR2 YNNKEL (reference sequence). CDR3 protein: CASSQNDNSLKAGNTIYF. CDR3 DNA: TGTGCCAGCAGCCAAAATGACAATTCCCTTAAAGCAGGAAACACCATATATTTT.

V usage is TRBV20-1 and J usage is TRBJ2-2, with 9 bases fitting TRBD2. Looked up from germline, CDR1 is DFQATT and CDR2 is SNEGSKA (reference sequence). Losses at the gene ends were 3 bases for V and 7 bases for J; bases not matched to a gene: 15. The CDR3 covers 17 residues. The CDR3 DNA follows: TGCAGTGCTAGTCGCCCCGGGCGAGCGGGGGGCGGCGGGGAGCTGTTTTTT. It yields the protein CSASRPGRAGGGGELFF.

CDR3 residues: CASRTTGDNQPQHF. CDR3 nucleotides: TGTGCCAGCAGAACGACAGGGGACAATCAGCCCCAGCATTTT. The gene calls are TRBV6-5 and TRBJ1-5; 8 bases are a match to TRBD1. The V and J ends lost 6 bases and 3 bases, in that order; junction bases with no gene match: 4. This CDR3 has 14 amino acids. CDR1 and CDR2 from the germline V gene are MNHEY and SVGAGI.